This entry features one T cell receptor beta chain sequence. Stated time point: newly diagnosed GD, antithyroid drugs for less than 3 months. Extracted PBMC RNA gave rise to the TCR library. A volume of nine milliliters of peripheral blood was collected in EDTA tubes. This sample was taken from a study of regulatory T cells in long-lasting Graves disease. The CDR3 loop spans 20 amino acids. After removal of 2 bases from V and 6 bases from J, the junction contained 18 bases not matched to a gene. CDR1 is MGHRA, CDR2 YSYEKL, per germline. Sequencing libraries for TCR beta were prepared with iRepertoire HTBI primers and Arm-PCR of CDR3 regions. TCRdb re-called the multiplex PCR reads with MiXCR, one entry per CDR3 protein. The sample carries about 460,000 distinct CDR3 sequences, roughly 15% recorded once. The sample also formed part of further work on T cells in Graves' hyperthyroidism and ophthalmopathy. That publication notes: The authors deemed Graves' hyperthyroidism stable absent ophthalmopathy progression within 18 months.

The chain recombines TRBV4-1 with TRBJ2-1; 11 bases align to TRBD2. Material: peripheral blood mononuclear cells (PBMCs), obtained at new diagnosis, from a patient treated with antithyroid drugs. This receptor was taken from a woman in her 50s with Graves disease. CDR3 region: CASSQHSPHLAGGPGNEQFF. The CDR3 DNA is TGCGCCAGCAGCCAACACTCCCCCCATTTAGCGGGAGGGCCTGGCAATGAGCAGTTCTTC.